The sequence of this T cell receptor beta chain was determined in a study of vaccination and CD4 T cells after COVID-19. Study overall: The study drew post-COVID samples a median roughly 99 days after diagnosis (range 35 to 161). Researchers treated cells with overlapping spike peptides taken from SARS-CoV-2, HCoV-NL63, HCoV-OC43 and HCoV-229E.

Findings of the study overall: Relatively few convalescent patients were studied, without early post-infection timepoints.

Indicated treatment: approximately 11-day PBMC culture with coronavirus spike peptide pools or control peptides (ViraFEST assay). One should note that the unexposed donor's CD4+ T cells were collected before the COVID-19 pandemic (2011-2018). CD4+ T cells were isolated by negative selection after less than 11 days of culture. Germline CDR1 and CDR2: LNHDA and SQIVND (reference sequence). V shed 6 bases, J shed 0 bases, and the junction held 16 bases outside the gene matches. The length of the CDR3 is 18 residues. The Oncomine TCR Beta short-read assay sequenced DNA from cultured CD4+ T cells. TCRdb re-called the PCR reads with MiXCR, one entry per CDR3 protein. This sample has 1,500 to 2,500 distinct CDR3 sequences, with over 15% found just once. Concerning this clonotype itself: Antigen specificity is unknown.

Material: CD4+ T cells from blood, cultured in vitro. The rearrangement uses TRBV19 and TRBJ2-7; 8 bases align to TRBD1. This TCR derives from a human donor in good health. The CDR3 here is CASSAGRGLIVSSYEQYF. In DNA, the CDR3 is TGTGCCAGTAGCGCCGGCAGGGGGCTGATCGTCAGCTCCTACGAGCAGTACTTC.